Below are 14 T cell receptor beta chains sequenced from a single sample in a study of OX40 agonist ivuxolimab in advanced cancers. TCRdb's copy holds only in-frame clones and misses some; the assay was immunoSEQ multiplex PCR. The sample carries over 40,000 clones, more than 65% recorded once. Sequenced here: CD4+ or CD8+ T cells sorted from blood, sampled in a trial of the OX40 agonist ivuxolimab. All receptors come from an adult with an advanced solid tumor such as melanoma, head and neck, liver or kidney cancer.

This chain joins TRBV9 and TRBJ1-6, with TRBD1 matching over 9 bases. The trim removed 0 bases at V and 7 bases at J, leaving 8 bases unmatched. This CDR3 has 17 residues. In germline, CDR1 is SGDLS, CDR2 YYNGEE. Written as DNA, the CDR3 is TGTGCCAGCAGCGTAGCTGAGGGACAGGGACAAAATTCACCCCTCCACTTT. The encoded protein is CASSVAEGQGQNSPLHF.

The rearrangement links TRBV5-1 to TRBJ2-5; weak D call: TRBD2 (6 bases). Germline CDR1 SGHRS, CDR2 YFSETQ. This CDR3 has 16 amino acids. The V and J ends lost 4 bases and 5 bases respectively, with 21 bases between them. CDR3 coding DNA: TGCGCCAGCAGCCCCGCCGCCATCAAAGGAGGGGAGACCCAGTACTTC. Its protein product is CASSPAAIKGGETQYF.

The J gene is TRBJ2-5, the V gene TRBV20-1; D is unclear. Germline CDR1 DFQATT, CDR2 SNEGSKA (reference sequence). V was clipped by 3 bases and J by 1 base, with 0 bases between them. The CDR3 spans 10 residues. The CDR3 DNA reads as TGCAGTGCTAGCCAAGAGACCCAGTACTTC. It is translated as CSASQETQYF.

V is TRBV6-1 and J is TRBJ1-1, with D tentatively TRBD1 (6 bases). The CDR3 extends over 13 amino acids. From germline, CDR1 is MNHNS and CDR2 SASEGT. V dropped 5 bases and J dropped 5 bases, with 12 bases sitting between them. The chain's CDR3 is CASSSSGVTEAFF. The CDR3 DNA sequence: TGTGCCAGCAGTTCCTCAGGGGTTACTGAAGCTTTCTTT.

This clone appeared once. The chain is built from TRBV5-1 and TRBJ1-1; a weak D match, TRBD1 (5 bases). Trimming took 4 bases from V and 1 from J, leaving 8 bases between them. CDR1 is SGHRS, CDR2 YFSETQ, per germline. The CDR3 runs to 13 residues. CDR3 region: CASSLTENTEAFF. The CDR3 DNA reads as TGCGCCAGCAGCCTGACAGAGAACACTGAAGCTTTCTTT.

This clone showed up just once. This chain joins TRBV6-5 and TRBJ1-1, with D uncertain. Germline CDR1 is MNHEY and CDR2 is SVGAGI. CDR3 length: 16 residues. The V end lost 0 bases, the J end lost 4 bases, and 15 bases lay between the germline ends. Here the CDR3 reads CASSYSKGVFGTEAFF. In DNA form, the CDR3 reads TGTGCCAGCAGTTACTCGAAGGGTGTTTTTGGCACTGAAGCTTTCTTT.

DNA of the CDR3: TGTGCCAGCAAGCCGACGGGACACGGTAACAATGAGCAGTTCTTC. Protein product: CASKPTGHGNNEQFF. The J gene is TRBJ2-1, the V gene TRBV5-6; perhaps TRBD1 as D (6 bases). Germline assignment: CDR1 SGHDT and CDR2 YYEEEE. The CDR3 is 15 residues long. V was clipped by 6 bases and J by 5 bases, with 18 bases between them.

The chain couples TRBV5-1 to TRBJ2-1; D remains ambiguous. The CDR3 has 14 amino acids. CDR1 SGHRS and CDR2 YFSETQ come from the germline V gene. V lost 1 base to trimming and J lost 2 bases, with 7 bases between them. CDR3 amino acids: CASSLPWAYNEQFF. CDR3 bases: TGCGCCAGCAGCTTGCCGTGGGCCTACAATGAGCAGTTCTTC.

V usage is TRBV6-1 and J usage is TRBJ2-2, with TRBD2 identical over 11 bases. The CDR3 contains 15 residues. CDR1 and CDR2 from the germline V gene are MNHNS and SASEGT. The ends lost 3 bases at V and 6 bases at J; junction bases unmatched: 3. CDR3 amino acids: CASSDLAGGPGELFF. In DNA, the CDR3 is TGTGCCAGCAGTGATTTAGCGGGGGGGCCCGGGGAGCTGTTTTTT.

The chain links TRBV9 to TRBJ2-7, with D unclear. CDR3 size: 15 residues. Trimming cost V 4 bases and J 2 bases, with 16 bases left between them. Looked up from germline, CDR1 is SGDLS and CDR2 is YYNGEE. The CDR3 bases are TGTGCCAGCAGCCCGTTCATTGGGTCGGCCTACGAGCAGTACTTC. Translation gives CASSPFIGSAYEQYF.

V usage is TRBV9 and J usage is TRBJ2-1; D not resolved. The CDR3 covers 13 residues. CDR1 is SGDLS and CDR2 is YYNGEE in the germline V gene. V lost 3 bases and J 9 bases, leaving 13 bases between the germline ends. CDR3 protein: CASSEGFWGEQFF. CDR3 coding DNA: TGTGCCAGCAGCGAAGGTTTCTGGGGTGAGCAGTTCTTC.

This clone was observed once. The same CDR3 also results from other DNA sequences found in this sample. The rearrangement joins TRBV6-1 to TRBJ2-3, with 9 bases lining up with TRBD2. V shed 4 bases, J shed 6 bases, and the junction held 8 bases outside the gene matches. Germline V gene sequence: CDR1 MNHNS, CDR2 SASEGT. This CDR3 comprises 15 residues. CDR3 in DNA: TGTGCCAGCAGTGCCGCGGGGGGGCGATCGGATACGCAGTATTTT. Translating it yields CASSAAGGRSDTQYF.

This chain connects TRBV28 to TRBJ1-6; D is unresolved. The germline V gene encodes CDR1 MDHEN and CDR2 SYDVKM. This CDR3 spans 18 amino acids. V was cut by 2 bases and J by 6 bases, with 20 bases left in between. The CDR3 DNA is TGTGCCAGCAGTTTAGCCACCCCCGGGCTGGAACCTAATTCACCCCTCCACTTT. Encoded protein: CASSLATPGLEPNSPLHF.

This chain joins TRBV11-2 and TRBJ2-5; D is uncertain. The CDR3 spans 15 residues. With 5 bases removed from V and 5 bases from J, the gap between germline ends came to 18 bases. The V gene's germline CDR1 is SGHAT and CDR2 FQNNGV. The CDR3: CASSPVGVHGETQYF. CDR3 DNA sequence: TGTGCCAGCAGCCCGGTTGGGGTCCACGGGGAGACCCAGTACTTC. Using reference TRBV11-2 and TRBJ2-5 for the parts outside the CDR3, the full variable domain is EAGVAQSPRYKIIEKRQSVAFWCNPISGHATLYWYQQILGQGPKLLIQFQNNGVVDDSQLPKDRFSAERLKGVDSTLKIQPAKLEDSAVYLCASSPVGVHGETQYFGPGTRLLVL.